This passage covers 17 T cell receptor beta chains from one sample sequenced in a study of blood T cell repertoires in COVID-19. Sequenced by immunoSEQ multiplex PCR; TCRdb stores in-frame clones only, minus some. Of roughly 110,000 clones in the sample, more than 70% were seen once. Sequencing was performed on peripheral blood. The source of these receptors is a man between 65 and 85 years old with acute or convalescent COVID-19.

The rearrangement joins TRBV4-2 to TRBJ1-6; D might be TRBD1 (5 bases). Trimming cost V 0 bases and J 6 bases, with 18 bases left between them. CDR1 and CDR2 from the germline V gene are LGHNA and YNFKEQ. The CDR3 is 18 residues long. CDR3 residues: CASSQDPPGGGGNSPLHF. CDR3 sequence (DNA): TGTGCCAGCAGCCAAGACCCTCCCGGCGGGGGGGGTAATTCACCCCTCCACTTT.

This chain joins TRBV4-1 and TRBJ2-2; TRBD1 aligns across 9 bases. The CDR3 loop spans 16 amino acids. The V segment lost 4 bases and the J segment 5 bases; nucleotides outside the gene matches: 8. CDR1 and CDR2 from the germline V gene are MGHRA and YSYEKL. CDR3: CASSPPDRGGTGELFF. In nucleotides, the CDR3 is TGCGCCAGCAGCCCGCCGGACAGGGGAGGTACCGGGGAGCTGTTTTTT.

The chain is built from TRBV3-1 (or the pseudogene TRBV3-2) and TRBJ1-1; 7 bases align to TRBD1. Germline trimming cut 4 bases from V and 7 bases from J; bases unmatched to any gene: 3. Germline values: CDR1 LGHDT, CDR2 YNNKEL (reference sequence). The CDR3 is 12 amino acids. CDR3: CASSLTGDEAFF. CDR3 nucleotide sequence: TGTGCCAGCAGCCTTACAGGGGATGAAGCTTTCTTT.

The rearrangement joins TRBV10-2 to TRBJ2-7; D is possibly TRBD2 (5 bases). Germline CDR1 WSHSY, CDR2 SAAADI. CDR3 size: 14 residues. Trimming stripped 6 bases from V and 2 bases from J, with 14 bases between. The CDR3 bases are TGCGCCAGCAGCTTCGCGGAGGAAACCTACGAGCAGTACTTC. Its translation is CASSFAEETYEQYF.

This clone turned up a few times. The chain links TRBV18 to TRBJ1-5, with 8 bases that match TRBD1. The CDR3 spans 17 residues. Losses at the gene ends were 6 bases for V and 6 bases for J; bases not matched to a gene: 16. Germline CDR1 KGHSH, CDR2 LQKENI. In DNA, the CDR3 is TGTGCCAGCTCTCCCGGGACAGGAACCCTAGGCGCTCAGCCCCAGCATTTT. This sequence encodes CASSPGTGTLGAQPQHF.

The gene calls are TRBV29-1 and TRBJ1-1, with D possibly being TRBD1 (5 bases). Germline V gene sequence: CDR1 SQVTM, CDR2 ANQGSEA. The CDR3 spans 13 residues. Between the trimmed V and J ends, which lost 2 bases and 7 bases, there was a span of 14 bases. The CDR3 coding sequence is TGCAGCGTTGAATGGATGGGGGGTGTTGAAGCTTTCTTT. Translating gives CSVEWMGGVEAFF.

This clone occurred once. This chain connects TRBV19 to TRBJ2-5; 8 positions match TRBD1. From germline, CDR1 is LNHDA and CDR2 SQIVND (reference sequence). The CDR3 contains 13 residues. Unmatched junction bases numbered 4, after V lost 5 bases and J lost 5 bases. For the CDR3, the DNA is TGTGCCAGTAGTCGACAGGGGACGGAGACCCAGTACTTC. This translates into CASSRQGTETQYF.

The chain links TRBV6-5 to TRBJ1-5, with 9 bases lining up with TRBD1. This CDR3 spans 13 amino acids. J was trimmed by 11 bases and V by 0 bases; bases with no gene match: 2. Germline V gene sequence: CDR1 MNHEY, CDR2 SVGAGI. For the CDR3, the DNA is TGTGCCAGCAGTTACTCGAGGGACAGGGCCCAGCATTTT. Protein sequence: CASSYSRDRAQHF.

This chain connects TRBV9 to TRBJ1-4; no clear D gene. V shed 0 bases and J shed 0 bases, with 3 bases lying between them. CDR3 length: 14 residues. CDR1 is SGDLS, CDR2 YYNGEE, per germline. This CDR3 reads CASSVGTTNEKLFF. Written as DNA, the CDR3 is TGTGCCAGCAGCGTAGGTACAACTAATGAAAAACTGTTTTTT.

The rearrangement uses TRBV6-1 and TRBJ2-5, with D maybe TRBD2 (5 bases). CDR3 size: 13 residues. In germline, CDR1 is MNHNS, CDR2 SASEGT. V was pared by 3 bases and J by 5 bases, with 10 bases between. For the CDR3, the DNA is TGTGCCAGCAGTGATCCCGGGGTTGAGACCCAGTACTTC. This translates into CASSDPGVETQYF.

The chain carries TRBV6-6 and TRBJ2-7, with a weak D call TRBD2 (6 bases). Germline-derived CDR1 and CDR2 are MNHNY and SVGAGI (reference sequence). The CDR3 is 15 amino acids. V was cut by 7 bases and J by 3 bases, with 19 bases left in between. The CDR3 protein is CASTDLRGTDYEQYF. For the CDR3, the DNA is TGTGCCAGCACCGACTTACGCGGGACGGACTACGAGCAGTACTTC.

V gene TRBV7-2 combines with J gene TRBJ1-5; no definite D call. Germline V CDR1 and CDR2: SGHTA, FQGNSA. Trimming took 4 bases from V and 0 from J, leaving 13 bases between them. The CDR3 extends over 16 amino acids. The CDR3 DNA reads TGTGCCAGCAGCTCTCTGTCAGGATATAGCAATCAGCCCCAGCATTTT. It translates to CASSSLSGYSNQPQHF.

This chain links TRBV7-2 with TRBJ2-7; 10 nucleotides align to TRBD2. From germline, CDR1 is SGHTA and CDR2 FQGNSA. After removal of 0 bases from V and 2 bases from J, the junction contained 1 base not matched to a gene. The CDR3 runs to 15 residues. DNA of the CDR3: TGTGCCAGCAGCTTAGCGAGCGGGGGGGCCTACGAGCAGTACTTC. It translates to CASSLASGGAYEQYF.

J is TRBJ2-3 and V is TRBV7-9; 8 bases line up with TRBD1. Germline V CDR1 and CDR2: SEHNR, FQNEAQ (reference sequence). The V and J ends lost 5 bases and 0 bases, in that order; junction bases with no gene match: 1. This CDR3 is 14 amino acids long. The CDR3: CASSRTGSTDTQYF. The CDR3 region has the DNA TGTGCCAGCAGCCGGACAGGGAGCACAGATACGCAGTATTTT. The full variable domain, with the rest looked up from reference TRBV7-9 and TRBJ2-3, is DTGVSQNPRHKITKRGQNVTFRCDPISEHNRLYWYRQTLGQGPEFLTYFQNEAQLEKSRLLSDRFSAERPKGSFSTLEIQRTEQGDSAMYLCASSRTGSTDTQYFGPGTRLTVL.

The V gene is TRBV29-1, the J gene TRBJ2-3, with D possibly being TRBD2 (6 bases). CDR1 and CDR2 from the germline V gene are SQVTM and ANQGSEA. This CDR3 contains 14 residues. Trimming took off 7 bases at V and 0 bases at J, with 14 bases between the two ends. DNA for the CDR3: TGCAGCGCCAAAGTCAGCGGGAGCACAGATACGCAGTATTTT. Translated, it gives CSAKVSGSTDTQYF.

About this clone itself: Additional DNA sequences in this sample encode the identical CDR3. V gene TRBV10-3 combines with J gene TRBJ1-2, with D possibly TRBD1 on 5 matching bases. The germline V gene has CDR1 ENHRY and CDR2 SYGVKD. The germline V and J ends were trimmed by 0 bases and 2 bases, with 7 bases remaining between them. The CDR3 is made up of 14 amino acids. The CDR3 DNA follows: TGTGCCATCAGTGAGTCTGGGGGGAACTATGGCTACACCTTC. Translation gives CAISESGGNYGYTF.

The rearrangement links TRBV19 to TRBJ1-5; no clear D gene. Trimming cost V 11 bases and J 3 bases, with 11 bases left between them. CDR3 length: 12 amino acids. From germline, CDR1 is LNHDA and CDR2 SQIVND (reference sequence). For the CDR3, the DNA is TGTGCCCCAGGCAGGATCAATCAGCCCCAGCATTTT. The encoded protein is CAPGRINQPQHF.